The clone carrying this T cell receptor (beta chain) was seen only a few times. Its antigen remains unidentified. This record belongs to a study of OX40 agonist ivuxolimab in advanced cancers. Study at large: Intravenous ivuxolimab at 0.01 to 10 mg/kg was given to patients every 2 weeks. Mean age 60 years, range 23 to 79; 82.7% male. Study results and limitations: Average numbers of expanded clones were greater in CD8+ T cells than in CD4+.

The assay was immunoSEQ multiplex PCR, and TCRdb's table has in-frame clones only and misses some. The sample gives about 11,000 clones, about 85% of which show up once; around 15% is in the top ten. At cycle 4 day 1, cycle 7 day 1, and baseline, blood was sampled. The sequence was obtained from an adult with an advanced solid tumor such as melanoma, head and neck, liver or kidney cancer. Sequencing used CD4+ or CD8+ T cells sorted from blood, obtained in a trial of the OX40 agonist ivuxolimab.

CDR3 in amino acids: CASSSLAGRSTDTQYF. CDR3 nucleotides: TGTGCCAGCAGCTCCCTAGCGGGGCGGAGCACAGATACGCAGTATTTT. The V gene is TRBV7-9, the J gene TRBJ2-3; 9 bases match TRBD2. CDR1 SEHNR and CDR2 FQNEAQ come from the germline V gene (reference sequence). The CDR3 length is 16 residues. The V gene end was trimmed by 4 bases and the J gene end by 0 bases; junction bases not matched to a gene: 5.